This record looks at one T cell receptor (beta chain) sequence and its context. This specimen belongs to a study of control samples from healthy donors and cancer patients. The protocol was immunoSEQ multiplex PCR, while the TCRdb copy is restricted to in-frame clones and leaves out a portion. The sample consists of hundreds of thousands of clones, over 75% of them appearing once. Sequences were obtained from PBMCs. The clonotype was recovered from a woman aged 55-70 years with lung cancer.

In nucleotides, the CDR3 is TGTGCCAGCTCACCCCAGGAGACTGAAGCTTTCTTT. Amino acid sequence: CASSPQETEAFF. V usage is TRBV18 and J usage is TRBJ1-1; D gene ambiguous. V lost 3 bases and J lost 5, with 7 bases in between. This CDR3 is built from 12 residues. Germline CDR1 KGHSH, CDR2 LQKENI.